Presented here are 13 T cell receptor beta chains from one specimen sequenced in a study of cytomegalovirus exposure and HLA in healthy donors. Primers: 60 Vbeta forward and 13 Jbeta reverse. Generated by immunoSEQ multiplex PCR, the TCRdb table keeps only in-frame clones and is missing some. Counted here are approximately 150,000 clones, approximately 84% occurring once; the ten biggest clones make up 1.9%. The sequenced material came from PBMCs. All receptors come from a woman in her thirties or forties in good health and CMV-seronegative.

CDR3 protein: CASSPGWTNEKLFF. The CDR3 bases are TGTGCCAGCAGCCCGGGGTGGACTAATGAAAAACTGTTTTTT. The V and J genes are TRBV6-1 and TRBJ1-4; D remains unclear. The length of the CDR3 is 14 residues. Trimming left V 6 bases short and J 2 bases short, with 10 bases between. In germline, CDR1 is MNHNS, CDR2 SASEGT.

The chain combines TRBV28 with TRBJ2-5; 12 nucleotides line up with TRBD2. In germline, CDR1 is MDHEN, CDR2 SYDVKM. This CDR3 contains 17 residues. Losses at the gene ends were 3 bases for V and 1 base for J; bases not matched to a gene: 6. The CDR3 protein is CASSFAGLAGTQETQYF. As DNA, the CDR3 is TGTGCCAGCAGTTTCGCAGGACTAGCGGGGACCCAAGAGACCCAGTACTTC. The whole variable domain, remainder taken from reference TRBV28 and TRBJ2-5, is DVKVTQSSRYLVKRTGEKVFLECVQDMDHENMFWYRQDPGLGLRLIYFSYDVKMKEKGDIPEGYSVSREKKERFSLILESASTNQTSMYLCASSFAGLAGTQETQYFGPGTRLLVL.

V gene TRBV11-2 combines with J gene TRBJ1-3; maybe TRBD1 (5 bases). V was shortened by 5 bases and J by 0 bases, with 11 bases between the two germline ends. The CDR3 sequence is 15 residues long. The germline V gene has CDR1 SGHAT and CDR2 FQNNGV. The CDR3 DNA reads TGTGCCAGCAGCCGACAGCTTCCCTCTGGAAACACCATATATTTT. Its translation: CASSRQLPSGNTIYF.

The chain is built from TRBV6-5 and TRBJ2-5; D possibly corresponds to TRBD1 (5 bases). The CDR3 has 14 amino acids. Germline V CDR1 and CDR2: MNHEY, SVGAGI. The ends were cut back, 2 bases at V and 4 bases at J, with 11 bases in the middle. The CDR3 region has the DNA TGTGCCAGCAGTTACCCAGGGTTGGGAGAGACCCAGTACTTC. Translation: CASSYPGLGETQYF.

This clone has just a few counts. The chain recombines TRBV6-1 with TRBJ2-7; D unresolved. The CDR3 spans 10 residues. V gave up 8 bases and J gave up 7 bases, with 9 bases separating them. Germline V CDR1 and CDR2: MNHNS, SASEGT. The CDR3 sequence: CASSKVEQYF. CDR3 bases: TGTGCCAGCTCTAAAGTGGAGCAGTACTTC.

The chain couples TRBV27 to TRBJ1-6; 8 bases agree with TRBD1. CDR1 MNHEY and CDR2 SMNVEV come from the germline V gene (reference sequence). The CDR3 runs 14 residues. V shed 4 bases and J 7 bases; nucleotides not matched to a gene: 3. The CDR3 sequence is CASSSTGVNSPLHF. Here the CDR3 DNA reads TGTGCCAGCAGTTCGACAGGGGTAAATTCACCCCTCCACTTT.

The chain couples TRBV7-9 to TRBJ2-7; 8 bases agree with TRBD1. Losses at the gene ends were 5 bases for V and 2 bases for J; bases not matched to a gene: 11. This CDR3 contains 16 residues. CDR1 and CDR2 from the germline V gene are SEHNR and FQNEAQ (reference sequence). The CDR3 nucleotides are TGTGCCAGCAGCCTCTCACGGACAGGGCCTACCTACGAGCAGTACTTC. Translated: CASSLSRTGPTYEQYF.

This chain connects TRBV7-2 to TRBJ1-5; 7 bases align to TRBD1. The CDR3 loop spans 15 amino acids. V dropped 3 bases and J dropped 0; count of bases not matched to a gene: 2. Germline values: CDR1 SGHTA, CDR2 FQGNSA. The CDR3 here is CASSFTGVSNQPQHF. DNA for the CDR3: TGTGCCAGCAGCTTCACAGGGGTTAGCAATCAGCCCCAGCATTTT.

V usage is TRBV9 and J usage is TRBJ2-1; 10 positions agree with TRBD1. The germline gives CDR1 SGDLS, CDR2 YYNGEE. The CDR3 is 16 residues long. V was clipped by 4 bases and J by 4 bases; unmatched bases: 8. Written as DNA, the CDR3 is TGTGCCAGCAGCCCCCGGACAGGGGGAGCTTACAATGAGCAGTTCTTC. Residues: CASSPRTGGAYNEQFF.

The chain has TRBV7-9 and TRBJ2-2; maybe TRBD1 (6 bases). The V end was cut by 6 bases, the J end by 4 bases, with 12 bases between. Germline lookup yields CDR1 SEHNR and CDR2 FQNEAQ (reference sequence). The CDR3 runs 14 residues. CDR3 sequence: CASRQGRGTGELFF. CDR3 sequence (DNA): TGTGCCAGCAGACAGGGAAGGGGCACCGGGGAGCTGTTTTTT. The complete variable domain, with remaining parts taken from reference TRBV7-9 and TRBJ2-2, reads DTGVSQNPRHKITKRGQNVTFRCDPISEHNRLYWYRQTLGQGPEFLTYFQNEAQLEKSRLLSDRFSAERPKGSFSTLEIQRTEQGDSAMYLCASRQGRGTGELFFGEGSRLTVL.

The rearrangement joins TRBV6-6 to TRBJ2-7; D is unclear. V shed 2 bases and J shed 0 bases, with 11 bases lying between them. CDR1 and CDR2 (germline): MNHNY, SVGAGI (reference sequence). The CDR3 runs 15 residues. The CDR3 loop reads CASSYPRIDSYEQYF. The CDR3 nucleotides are TGTGCCAGCAGTTACCCTAGGATAGACTCCTACGAGCAGTACTTC.

CDR3 in amino acids: CASSFPPYGASGEHSYEQYF. CDR3 DNA sequence: TGTGCCAGCAGTTTCCCCCCCTATGGGGCTAGCGGAGAACACTCCTACGAGCAGTACTTC. The chain links TRBV28 to TRBJ2-7; TRBD2 matches at 7 bases. This CDR3 contains 20 residues. The V gene's germline CDR1 is MDHEN and CDR2 SYDVKM. V was pared by 3 bases and J by 0 bases, with 20 bases of the junction left unmatched.

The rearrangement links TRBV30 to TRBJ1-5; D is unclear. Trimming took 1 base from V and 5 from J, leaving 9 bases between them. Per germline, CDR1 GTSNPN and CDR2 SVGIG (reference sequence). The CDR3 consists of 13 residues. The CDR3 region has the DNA TGTGCCTGGAGTGGTGAGGTTCATCAGCCCCAGCATTTT. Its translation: CAWSGEVHQPQHF.